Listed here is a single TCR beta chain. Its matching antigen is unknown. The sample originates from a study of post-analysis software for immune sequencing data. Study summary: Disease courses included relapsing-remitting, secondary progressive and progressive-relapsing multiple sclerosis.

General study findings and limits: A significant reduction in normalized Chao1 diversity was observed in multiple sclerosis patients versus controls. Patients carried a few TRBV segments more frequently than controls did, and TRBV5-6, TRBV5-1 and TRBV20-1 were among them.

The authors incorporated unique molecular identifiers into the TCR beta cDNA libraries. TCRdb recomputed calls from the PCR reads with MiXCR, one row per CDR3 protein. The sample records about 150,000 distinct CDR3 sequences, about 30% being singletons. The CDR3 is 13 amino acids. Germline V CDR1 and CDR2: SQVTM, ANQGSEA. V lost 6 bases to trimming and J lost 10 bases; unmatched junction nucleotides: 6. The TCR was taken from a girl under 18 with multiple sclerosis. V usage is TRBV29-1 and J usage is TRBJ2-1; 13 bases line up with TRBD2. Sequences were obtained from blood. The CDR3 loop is CSVPGLAGNEQFF. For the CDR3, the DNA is TGCAGCGTCCCGGGACTAGCGGGAAACGAGCAGTTCTTC.